This T cell receptor beta chain emerged from a study of blood T cell repertoires in COVID-19. Profiling relied on immunoSEQ multiplex PCR, and the TCRdb table lists in-frame clones only, not all of them. This sample has 350,000 to 450,000 clones, with approximately 90% found just once. Participants' own reports of clinical history determined their cohort assignment. In germline, CDR1 is GTSNPN, CDR2 SVGIG (reference sequence). The CDR3 spans 13 residues. V shed 3 bases and J shed 4 bases, with 12 bases lying between them. The sequencing input was PBMCs or T cells enriched from blood (not recorded which). The receptor was derived from a young man who had recovered from COVID-19. This chain joins TRBV30 and TRBJ1-1; a possible D gene is TRBD1 (6 bases). The CDR3 spells CAWSLTGFTEAFF. The CDR3 DNA sequence: TGTGCCTGGAGCTTAACAGGGTTCACTGAAGCTTTCTTT.